One and the same sample provided the 10 T cell receptor beta chains below, sequenced in a study of human T cells and chemical hapten exposure. TCRdb reprocessed the RACE reads with MiXCR, giving one entry per CDR3 protein. The sample has approximately 38,000 distinct CDR3 sequences; over 9.5% are singletons. The time point was: pre-sensitization, week 0. This sample's treatment: therapeutic diphenylcyclopropenone sensitization with weekly scalp DPC. Specimen: whole blood, collected in connection with sensitization to the hapten diphenylcyclopropenone (DPC). The receptors here all came from a man aged 25-45 years with alopecia areata. Some clones in this sample may be carry-over from other donors' samples.

The rearrangement joins TRBV29-1 to TRBJ2-2; 7 bases align to TRBD1. V dropped 5 bases and J dropped 6; count of bases not matched to a gene: 6. Germline loops: CDR1 SQVTM, CDR2 ANQGSEA. The CDR3 contains 13 residues. This CDR3 is CSVSSQGSGELFF. The CDR3 nucleotides are TGCAGCGTTTCATCACAGGGGTCCGGGGAGCTGTTTTTT.

The sample holds many counts of this clonotype. V is TRBV20-1 and J is TRBJ2-1, with 11 bases that match TRBD2. The V gene's germline CDR1 is DFQATT and CDR2 SNEGSKA (reference sequence). V gave up 6 bases and J gave up 1 base; unmatched junction bases: 8. This CDR3 has 16 amino acids. CDR3 in amino acids: CSAAGTSGDSYNEQFF. In nucleotides, the CDR3 is TGCAGTGCAGCCGGGACTAGCGGAGATTCCTACAATGAGCAGTTCTTC.

Ten or more counts support this clonotype. The chain employs TRBV24-1 and TRBJ2-3; D is possibly TRBD2 (6 bases). Germline V gene lookup returns CDR1 KGHDR and CDR2 SFDVKD. The V gene lost 6 bases and the J gene lost 2 bases, with 17 bases spanning the gap. The CDR3 loop spans 16 amino acids. CDR3 residues: CATSWVQTGLTDTQYF. As DNA, the CDR3 is TGTGCCACCAGTTGGGTCCAAACGGGACTCACAGATACGCAGTATTTT.

This clonotype occurred a few times. The rearrangement links TRBV29-1 to TRBJ2-7; D is ambiguous. Germline V gives CDR1 SQVTM, CDR2 ANQGSEA. With 3 bases removed from V and 2 bases from J, the gap between germline ends came to 8 bases. There are 12 residues in the CDR3. CDR3 sequence (DNA): TGCAGCGTTGAGGGCAGAGCCTACGAGCAGTACTTC. Translating gives CSVEGRAYEQYF.

This clonotype showed up many times. This chain connects TRBV7-9 to TRBJ2-5; D gene ambiguous. V lost 0 bases to trimming and J lost 0 bases, with 11 bases between them. The CDR3 consists of 16 residues. Per the germline V gene, CDR1 is SEHNR and CDR2 is FQNEAQ (reference sequence). DNA for the CDR3: TGTGCCAGCAGCTTAGCGGCTAGTTCGTACCAAGAGACCCAGTACTTC. Protein product: CASSLAASSYQETQYF.

This clonotype turned up a few times. The chain employs TRBV5-1 and TRBJ2-3, with 13 bases identical to TRBD2. V gave up 4 bases and J gave up 2 bases; unmatched junction bases: 7. CDR3 length: 17 residues. CDR1 is SGHRS, CDR2 YFSETQ, per germline. The CDR3 region has the DNA TGCGCCAGCAGCCCCGGGACTAGCGGGACCCTCACAGATACGCAGTATTTT. This gives the protein CASSPGTSGTLTDTQYF. Full variable domain (outside the CDR3, taken from reference TRBV5-1 and TRBJ2-3): KAGVTQTPRYLIKTRGQQVTLSCSPISGHRSVSWYQQTPGQGLQFLFEYFSETQRNKGNFPGRFSGRQFSNSRSEMNVSTLELGDSALYLCASSPGTSGTLTDTQYFGPGTRLTVL.

The chain is built from TRBV20-1 and TRBJ2-5; D may correspond to TRBD1 or TRBD2 (5 bases each). The ends were cut back, 2 bases at V and 5 bases at J, with 9 bases in the middle. This CDR3 has 12 residues. Germline CDR1 and CDR2: DFQATT and SNEGSKA (reference sequence). CDR3 DNA sequence: TGCAGTGCTAGATCAGGGAGCGAGACCCAGTACTTC. It encodes CSARSGSETQYF.

This clonotype was counted many times. This sequence joins TRBV12-3 or TRBV12-4 and TRBJ2-7; 12 bases line up with TRBD2. The CDR3 totals 17 residues. Trimming cost V 7 bases and J 7 bases; bases outside gene matches: 17. CDR3 amino acids: CASNQDSLAGGPFEQYV. CDR3 DNA: TGTGCCAGCAACCAAGATTCTCTAGCGGGAGGGCCTTTTGAGCAGTACGTC.

This clonotype was counted ten times or more. The chain employs TRBV20-1 and TRBJ2-3; D assignment may be TRBD1 or TRBD2 (6 bases each). Germline CDR1 and CDR2: DFQATT and SNEGSKA (reference sequence). This CDR3 spans 16 amino acids. V lost 5 bases and J lost 4, with 22 bases in between. The CDR3 sequence is CSARTGTPRRADTQYF. DNA of the CDR3: TGCAGTGCTCGAACAGGGACTCCGCGACGGGCAGATACGCAGTATTTT.

This clonotype has more than one count but fewer than ten. The chain recombines TRBV20-1 with TRBJ1-5; 8 positions match TRBD1. The ends lost 1 base at V and 2 bases at J; junction bases unmatched: 7. The CDR3 length is 16 residues. Per the germline V gene, CDR1 is DFQATT and CDR2 is SNEGSKA (reference sequence). CDR3 DNA: TGCAGTGCTAGAGGGCCAGGGGGCGCGCGCAATCAGCCCCAGCATTTT. Translating gives CSARGPGGARNQPQHF.